This T cell receptor (beta chain) was captured by sequencing in a study of T-cell reconstitution after alpha-beta-depleted transplantation in children. This CDR3 has 16 residues. Per the germline V gene, CDR1 is SGHTA and CDR2 is FQGNSA. V lost 4 bases, J lost 4 bases, and 11 bases stayed unmatched. Preparation of the TCRbeta library was carried out with unique molecular identifiers. Via MiXCR, TCRdb re-called the PCR reads, giving one row per CDR3 protein. Among under 140,000 distinct CDR3 sequences, over 9% were seen once, and the ten largest hold about 8.8%. This clonotype showed up many times. The TCR comes from a human donor who donated a stem cell graft to a child with acute lymphoblastic leukemia. The chain recombines TRBV7-2 with TRBJ2-5; 8 nucleotides align to TRBD2. The sequencing used PBMCs from the stem cell graft donor, collected from the stem cell graft. CDR3 sequence: CASSSAGTRARETQYF. The DNA for the CDR3 is TGTGCCAGCAGCTCCGCCGGGACTAGGGCTCGAGAGACCCAGTACTTC.